The clone carrying this T cell receptor beta chain was observed a handful of times. Trimming took off 9 bases at V and 4 bases at J, with 24 bases between the two ends. Germline CDR1 and CDR2: LNHDA and SQIVND (reference sequence). CDR3 size: 16 residues. The record originates from a study of blood T cell repertoires in COVID-19. In the study overall: PBMCs, B-cell-depleted T cells, or T cells provided the cDNA or gDNA that made up the material.

Authors' processing steps: Reference gene primer amplification in the assay estimated nucleated cell counts. Clones were read by immunoSEQ multiplex PCR, and TCRdb kept only the in-frame ones, dropping some. That table gives V, J and clone size, and the DNA gave D and trimming. The table lists around 170,000 clones, about four fifths of them singletons. The chain couples TRBV19 to TRBJ1-2; D possibly corresponds to TRBD1 (6 bases). This TCR came from a woman older than 75 with acute or convalescent COVID-19. The material sequenced was peripheral blood. CDR3 residues: CASMGGLEAGGYGYTF. The DNA for the CDR3 is TGTGCCAGCATGGGGGGGCTAGAGGCTGGAGGCTATGGCTACACCTTC.